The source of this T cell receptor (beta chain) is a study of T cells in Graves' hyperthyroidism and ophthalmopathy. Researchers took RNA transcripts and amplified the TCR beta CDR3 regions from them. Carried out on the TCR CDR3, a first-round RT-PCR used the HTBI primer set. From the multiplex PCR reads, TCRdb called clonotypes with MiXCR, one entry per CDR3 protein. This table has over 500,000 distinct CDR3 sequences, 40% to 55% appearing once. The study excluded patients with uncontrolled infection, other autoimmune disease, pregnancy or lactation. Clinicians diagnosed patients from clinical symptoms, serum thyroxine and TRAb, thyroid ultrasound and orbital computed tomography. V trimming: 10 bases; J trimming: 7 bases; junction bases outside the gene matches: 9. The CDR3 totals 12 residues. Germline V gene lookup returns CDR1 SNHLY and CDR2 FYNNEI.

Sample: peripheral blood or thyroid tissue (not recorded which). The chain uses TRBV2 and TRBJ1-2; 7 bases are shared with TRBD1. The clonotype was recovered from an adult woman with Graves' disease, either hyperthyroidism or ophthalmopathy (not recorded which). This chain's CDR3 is CAINTGAGGYTF. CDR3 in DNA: TGTGCCATCAATACAGGGGCGGGTGGCTACACCTTC.